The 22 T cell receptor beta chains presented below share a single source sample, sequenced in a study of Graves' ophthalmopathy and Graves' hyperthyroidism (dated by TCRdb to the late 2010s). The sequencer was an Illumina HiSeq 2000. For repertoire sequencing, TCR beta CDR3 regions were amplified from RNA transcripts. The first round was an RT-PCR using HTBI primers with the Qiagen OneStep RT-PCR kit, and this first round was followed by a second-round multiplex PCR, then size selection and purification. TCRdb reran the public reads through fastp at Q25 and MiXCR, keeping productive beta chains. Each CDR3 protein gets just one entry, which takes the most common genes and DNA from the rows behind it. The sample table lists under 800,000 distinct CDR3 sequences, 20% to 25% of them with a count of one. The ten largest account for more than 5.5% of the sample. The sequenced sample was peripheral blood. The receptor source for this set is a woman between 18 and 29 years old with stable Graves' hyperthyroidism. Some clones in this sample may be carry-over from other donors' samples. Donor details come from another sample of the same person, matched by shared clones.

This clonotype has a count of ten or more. CDR3 amino acids: CASSSNRGLFEQYF. CDR3 nucleotide sequence: TGTGCCAGCAGTTCTAACAGGGGGCTCTTCGAGCAGTACTTC. This chain links TRBV12-3 or TRBV12-4 with TRBJ2-7; 9 nucleotides align to TRBD1. The CDR3 contains 14 residues. The V and J ends lost 4 bases and 6 bases, in that order; junction bases with no gene match: 7.

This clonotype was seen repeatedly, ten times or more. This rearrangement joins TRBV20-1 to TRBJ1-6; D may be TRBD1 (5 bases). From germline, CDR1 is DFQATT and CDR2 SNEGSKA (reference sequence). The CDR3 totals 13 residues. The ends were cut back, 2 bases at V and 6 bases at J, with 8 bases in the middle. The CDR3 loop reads CSARRGLNSPLHF. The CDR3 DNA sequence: TGCAGTGCTAGACGGGGACTTAATTCACCCCTCCACTTT.

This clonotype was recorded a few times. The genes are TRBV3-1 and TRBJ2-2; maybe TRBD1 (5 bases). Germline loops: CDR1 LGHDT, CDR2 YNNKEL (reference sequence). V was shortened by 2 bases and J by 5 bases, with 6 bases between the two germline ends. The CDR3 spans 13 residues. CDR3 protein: CASSQRGTGELFF. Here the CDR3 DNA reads TGTGCCAGCAGCCAAAGGGGAACCGGGGAGCTGTTTTTT.

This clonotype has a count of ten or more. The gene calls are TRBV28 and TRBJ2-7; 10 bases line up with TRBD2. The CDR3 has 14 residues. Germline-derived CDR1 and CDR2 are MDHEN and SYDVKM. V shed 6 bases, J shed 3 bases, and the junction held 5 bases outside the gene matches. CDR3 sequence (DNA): TGTGCCAGCAGCCACCGACTAGCGGGCTACGAGCAGTACTTC. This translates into CASSHRLAGYEQYF. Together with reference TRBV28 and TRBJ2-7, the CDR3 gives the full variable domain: DVKVTQSSRYLVKRTGEKVFLECVQDMDHENMFWYRQDPGLGLRLIYFSYDVKMKEKGDIPEGYSVSREKKERFSLILESASTNQTSMYLCASSHRLAGYEQYFGPGTRLTVT.

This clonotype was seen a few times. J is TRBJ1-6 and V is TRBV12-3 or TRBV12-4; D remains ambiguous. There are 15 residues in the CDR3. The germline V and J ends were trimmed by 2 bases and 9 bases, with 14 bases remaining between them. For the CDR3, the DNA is TGTGCCAGCAGTTTAAATCCCGCCCCCGGTTCACCCCTCCACTTT. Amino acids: CASSLNPAPGSPLHF.

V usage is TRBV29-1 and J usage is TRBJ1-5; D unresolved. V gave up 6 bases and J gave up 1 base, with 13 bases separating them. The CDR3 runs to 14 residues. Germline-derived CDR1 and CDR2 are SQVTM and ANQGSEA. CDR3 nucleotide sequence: TGCAGCGTGCGAAATGGACCGAGCAATCAGCCCCAGCATTTT. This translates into CSVRNGPSNQPQHF.

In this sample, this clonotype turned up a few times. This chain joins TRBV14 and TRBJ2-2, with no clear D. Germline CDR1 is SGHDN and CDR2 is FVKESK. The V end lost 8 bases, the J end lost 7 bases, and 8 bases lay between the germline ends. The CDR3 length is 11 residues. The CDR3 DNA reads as TGTGCCAGCCCCCTTGACGGGGAGCTGTTTTTT. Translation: CASPLDGELFF.

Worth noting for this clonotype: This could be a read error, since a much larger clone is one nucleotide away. The CDR3 DNA is TGCAGCGTTGAGCCACAGGACGAAGCTTGCTTT. Encoded protein: CSVEPQDEACF. This chain uses TRBV29-1 with TRBJ1-1; tentative D call: TRBD1 (5 bases). Germline CDR1 reads SQVTM; CDR2 reads ANQGSEA. The CDR3 length is 11 residues.

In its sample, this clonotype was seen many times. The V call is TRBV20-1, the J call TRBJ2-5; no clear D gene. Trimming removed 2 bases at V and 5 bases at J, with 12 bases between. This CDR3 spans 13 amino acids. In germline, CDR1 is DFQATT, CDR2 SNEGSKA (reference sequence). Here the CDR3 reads CSARTTRVETQYF. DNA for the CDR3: TGCAGTGCTAGAACGACCCGTGTGGAGACCCAGTACTTC.

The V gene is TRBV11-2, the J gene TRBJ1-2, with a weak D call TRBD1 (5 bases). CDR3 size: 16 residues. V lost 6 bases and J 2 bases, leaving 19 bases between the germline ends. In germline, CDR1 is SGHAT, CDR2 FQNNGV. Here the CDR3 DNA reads TGTGCCAGCAGTCTAACCCCGGGACGGAAGAACTATGGCTACACCTTC. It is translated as CASSLTPGRKNYGYTF.

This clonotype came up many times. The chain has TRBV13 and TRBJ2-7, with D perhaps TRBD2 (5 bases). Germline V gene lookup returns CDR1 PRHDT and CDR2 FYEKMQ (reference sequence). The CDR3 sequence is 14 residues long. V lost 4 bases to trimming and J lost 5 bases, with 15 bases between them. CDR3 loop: CASSYRETINEQYF. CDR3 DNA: TGTGCCAGCAGCTATAGGGAGACCATCAACGAGCAGTACTTC.

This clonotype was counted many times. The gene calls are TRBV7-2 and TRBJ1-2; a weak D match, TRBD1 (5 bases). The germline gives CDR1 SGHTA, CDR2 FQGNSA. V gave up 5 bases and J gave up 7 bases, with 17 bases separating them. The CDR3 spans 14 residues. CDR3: CASSAFVGGGGYTF. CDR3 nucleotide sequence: TGTGCCAGCAGCGCCTTTGTCGGCGGGGGTGGCTACACCTTC.

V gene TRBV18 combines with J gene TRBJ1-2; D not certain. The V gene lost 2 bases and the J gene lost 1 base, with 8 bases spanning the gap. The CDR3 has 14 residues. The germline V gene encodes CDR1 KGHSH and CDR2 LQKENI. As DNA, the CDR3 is TGTGCCAGCTCACCAGTAGCTAATAACTATGGCTACACCTTC. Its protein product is CASSPVANNYGYTF. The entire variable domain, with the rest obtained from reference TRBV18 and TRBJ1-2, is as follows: NAGVMQNPRHLVRRRGQEARLRCSPMKGHSHVYWYRQLPEEGLKFMVYLQKENIIDESGMPKERFSAEFPKEGPSILRIQQVVRGDSAAYFCASSPVANNYGYTFGSGTRLTVV.

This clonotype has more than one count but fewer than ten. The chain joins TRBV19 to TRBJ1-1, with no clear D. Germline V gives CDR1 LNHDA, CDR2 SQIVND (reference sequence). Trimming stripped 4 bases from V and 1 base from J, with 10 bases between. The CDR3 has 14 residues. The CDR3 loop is CASSTVGGNTEAFF. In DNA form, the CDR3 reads TGTGCCAGTAGTACCGTAGGCGGGAACACTGAAGCTTTCTTT.

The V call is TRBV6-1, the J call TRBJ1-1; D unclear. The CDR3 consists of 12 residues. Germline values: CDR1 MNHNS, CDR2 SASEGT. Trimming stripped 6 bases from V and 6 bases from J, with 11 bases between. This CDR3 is CASSALGAEAFF. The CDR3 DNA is TGTGCCAGCAGCGCTCTGGGCGCTGAAGCTTTCTTT.

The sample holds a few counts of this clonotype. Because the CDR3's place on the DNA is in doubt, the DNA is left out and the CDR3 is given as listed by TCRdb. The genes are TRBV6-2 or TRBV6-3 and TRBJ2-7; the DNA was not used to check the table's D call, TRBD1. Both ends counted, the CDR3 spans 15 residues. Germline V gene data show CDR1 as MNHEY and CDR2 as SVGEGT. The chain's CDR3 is CASSSSTSGRYEQYF.

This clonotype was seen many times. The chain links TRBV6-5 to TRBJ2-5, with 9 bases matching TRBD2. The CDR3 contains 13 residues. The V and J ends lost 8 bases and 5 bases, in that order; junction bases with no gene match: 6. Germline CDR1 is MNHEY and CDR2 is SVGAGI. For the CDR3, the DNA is TGTGCCAGCGCCGGGACTAGCCGGGAGACCCAGTACTTC. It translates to CASAGTSRETQYF.

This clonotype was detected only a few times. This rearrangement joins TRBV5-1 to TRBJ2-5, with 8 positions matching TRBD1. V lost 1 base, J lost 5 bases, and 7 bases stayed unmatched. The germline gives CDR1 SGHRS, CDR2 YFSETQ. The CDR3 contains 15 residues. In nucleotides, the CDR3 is TGCGCCAGCAGCTTGAGGGACAGGAGCGCTGAGACCCAGTACTTC. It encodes CASSLRDRSAETQYF.

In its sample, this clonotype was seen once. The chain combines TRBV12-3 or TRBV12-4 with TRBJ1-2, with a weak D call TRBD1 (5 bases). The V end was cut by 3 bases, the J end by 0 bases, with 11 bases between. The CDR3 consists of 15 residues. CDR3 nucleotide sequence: TGTGCCAGCAGTTTGTCAGGGAGAACTAACTATGGCTACACCTTC. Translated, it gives CASSLSGRTNYGYTF.

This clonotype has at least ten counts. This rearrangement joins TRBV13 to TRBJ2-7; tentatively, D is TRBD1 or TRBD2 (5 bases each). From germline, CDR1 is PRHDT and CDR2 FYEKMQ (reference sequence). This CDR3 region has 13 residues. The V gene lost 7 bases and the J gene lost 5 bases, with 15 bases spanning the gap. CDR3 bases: TGTGCCAGCACCACCAGAGGGGAACACGAGCAGTACTTC. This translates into CASTTRGEHEQYF.

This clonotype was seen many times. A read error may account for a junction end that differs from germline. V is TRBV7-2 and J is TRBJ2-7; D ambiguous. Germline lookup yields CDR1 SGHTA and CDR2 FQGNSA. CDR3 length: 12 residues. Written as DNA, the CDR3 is TGTGCCAGCAGCTTAATAGGGTTGGCTCCGAACTTC. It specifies CASSLIGLAPNF.

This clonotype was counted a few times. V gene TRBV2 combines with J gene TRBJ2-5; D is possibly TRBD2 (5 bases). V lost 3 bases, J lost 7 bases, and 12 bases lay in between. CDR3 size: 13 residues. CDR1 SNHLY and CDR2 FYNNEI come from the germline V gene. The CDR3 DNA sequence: TGTGCCAGCAGTGACCCCCCTGCGGGGACCCAGTACTTC. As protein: CASSDPPAGTQYF.